The 14 T cell receptor beta chains in this list originate from one sample, sequenced in a study of shared clonotypes between healthy human individuals. Some clones are missing from TCRdb's copy, which holds only in-frame ones; the method was immunoSEQ multiplex PCR. The sample has roughly 2.2 million clones; 85% to 95% are singletons. Specimen: naive CD4+ T cells from PBMCs. Subset described: CD45RA+ positively selected. Source of these receptors: a man younger than 30 in good health. Some clones in this sample may be carry-over from other donors' samples.

The rearrangement links TRBV15 to TRBJ2-3; 7 positions agree with TRBD2. Germline assignment: CDR1 LNHNV and CDR2 YYDKDF (reference sequence). The CDR3 runs 16 residues. V dropped 1 base and J dropped 6; count of bases not matched to a gene: 10. The CDR3 region has the DNA TGTGCCACCAGCAGAGGACTAGCACCCCTAGGGGATACGCAGTATTTT. It encodes CATSRGLAPLGDTQYF.

This chain uses TRBV7-9 with TRBJ2-7; the D gene is possibly TRBD1 (6 bases). The V end was cut by 4 bases, the J end by 2 bases, with 12 bases between. CDR1 is SEHNR and CDR2 is FQNEAQ in the germline V gene (reference sequence). This CDR3 has 14 residues. CDR3 region: CASSSQGQTYEQYF. The CDR3 nucleotides are TGTGCCAGCAGCTCTCAGGGGCAGACCTACGAGCAGTACTTC.

In this sample, this clone turned up once. The rearrangement joins TRBV7-2 to TRBJ1-2, with D possibly matching TRBD1 (5 bases). The V and J ends lost 3 bases and 3 bases respectively, with 14 bases between them. The germline V gene encodes CDR1 SGHTA and CDR2 FQGNSA. The CDR3 is made up of 15 amino acids. CDR3 DNA: TGTGCCAGCAGCTTGATGGCCGGGACGGACTATGGCTACACCTTC. Its translation: CASSLMAGTDYGYTF.

This chain uses TRBV6-5 with TRBJ1-2, with 7 bases that match TRBD1. CDR3 size: 15 residues. V gave up 6 bases and J gave up 4 bases; unmatched junction bases: 11. Per the germline V gene, CDR1 is MNHEY and CDR2 is SVGAGI. The CDR3 here is CASSPVLGQTYGYTF. The CDR3 coding sequence is TGTGCCAGCAGCCCGGTTTTGGGACAGACCTATGGCTACACCTTC.

Worth noting for this clone: Other DNA sequences in the same sample also yield this CDR3. The DNA of the CDR3 is TGTGCCAGCAGCTTAACGCGTACGTCCTACAATGAGCAGTTCTTC. It is translated as CASSLTRTSYNEQFF. This rearrangement joins TRBV7-3 to TRBJ2-1, with no clear D. The V gene's germline CDR1 is SGHTA and CDR2 FQGTGA. The CDR3 extends over 15 amino acids. The V end lost 0 bases, the J end lost 1 base, and 7 bases lay between the germline ends.

As concerns this clone: The sample carries other DNA sequences with the same CDR3. This sequence joins TRBV7-9 and TRBJ2-2; D is uncertain. Trimming removed 2 bases at V and 1 base at J, with 5 bases between. The CDR3 consists of 14 residues. CDR1 and CDR2 from the germline V gene are SEHNR and FQNEAQ (reference sequence). In DNA form, the CDR3 reads TGTGCCAGCAGCTTACTGGGGAACACCGGGGAGCTGTTTTTT. Amino acids: CASSLLGNTGELFF.

The chain recombines TRBV6-5 with TRBJ2-7; 13 nucleotides match TRBD2. With V trimmed by 6 bases and J by 1 base, 3 bases remained unmatched. Germline lookup yields CDR1 MNHEY and CDR2 SVGAGI. This CDR3 has 15 residues. This chain's CDR3 is CASRRTSGGSYEQYF. The CDR3 region has the DNA TGTGCCAGCAGACGGACTAGCGGGGGTTCCTACGAGCAGTACTTC.

DNA for the CDR3: TGTGCCAGCAGAAAGGACAGGGAGAACACTGAAGCTTTCTTT. Translating it yields CASRKDRENTEAFF. The chain joins TRBV28 to TRBJ1-1, with 8 bases aligning to TRBD1. This CDR3 has 14 amino acids. Germline values: CDR1 MDHEN, CDR2 SYDVKM. Trimming removed 6 bases from V and 1 base from J; junction bases left unmatched: 4. Full variable domain (rest looked up from reference TRBV28 and TRBJ1-1): DVKVTQSSRYLVKRTGEKVFLECVQDMDHENMFWYRQDPGLGLRLIYFSYDVKMKEKGDIPEGYSVSREKKERFSLILESASTNQTSMYLCASRKDRENTEAFFGQGTRLTVV.

The chain combines TRBV6-1 with TRBJ2-5; 8 positions match TRBD2. V was pared by 10 bases and J by 1 base, with 5 bases of the junction left unmatched. CDR1 and CDR2 (germline): MNHNS, SASEGT. The CDR3 runs to 13 residues. The CDR3 sequence is CATWLAGQETQYF. In DNA, the CDR3 is TGTGCCACATGGCTAGCGGGCCAAGAGACCCAGTACTTC.

The V gene is TRBV9, the J gene TRBJ1-3; perhaps TRBD1 as D (6 bases). This CDR3 region has 15 residues. The ends were cut back, 3 bases at V and 0 bases at J, with 10 bases in the middle. Germline assignment: CDR1 SGDLS and CDR2 YYNGEE. The DNA of the CDR3 is TGTGCCAGCAGCGAGGACAGTAGCTCTGGAAACACCATATATTTT. Translating it yields CASSEDSSSGNTIYF. The full variable domain, completed using reference TRBV9 and TRBJ1-3, is DSGVTQTPKHLITATGQRVTLRCSPRSGDLSVYWYQQSLDQGLQFLIQYYNGEERAKGNILERFSAQQFPDLHSELNLSSLELGDSALYFCASSEDSSSGNTIYFGEGSWLTVV.

The chain combines TRBV4-3 with TRBJ2-7, with TRBD2 matching over 7 bases. The junction had 9 bases not matched to a gene; V was cut back by 0 bases and J by 4 bases. Per germline, CDR1 LGHNA and CDR2 YSLEER. The CDR3 loop spans 16 amino acids. The CDR3 reads CASSQDRWTSMYEQYF. In nucleotides, the CDR3 is TGCGCCAGCAGCCAAGATCGTTGGACTAGTATGTACGAGCAGTACTTC.

This chain uses TRBV5-8 with TRBJ1-4; maybe TRBD1 (5 bases). The V gene's germline CDR1 is SGHTS and CDR2 YDEGEE. This CDR3 has 15 residues. V was pared by 2 bases and J by 8 bases, with 16 bases between. The CDR3 nucleotides read TGTGCCAGCAGCTTTGCAGGGCTTCGATCGGAAAAACTGTTTTTT. This encodes CASSFAGLRSEKLFF.

This clone was counted a single time. The chain couples TRBV19 to TRBJ2-4, with D possibly matching TRBD1 (6 bases). Deletions cut 0 bases from V and 1 base from J, with 10 bases between. Germline V CDR1 and CDR2: LNHDA, SQIVND (reference sequence). This CDR3 region has 16 residues. The CDR3 sequence is CASSIDGQWAKNIQYF. In DNA, the CDR3 is TGTGCCAGTAGTATAGACGGACAGTGGGCCAAAAACATTCAGTACTTC.

V gene TRBV7-3 combines with J gene TRBJ2-2; D is ambiguous. From germline, CDR1 is SGHTA and CDR2 FQGTGA. The CDR3 loop spans 13 amino acids. Trimming cost V 5 bases and J 4 bases, with 8 bases left between them. The CDR3 sequence is CASSGRVTGELFF. CDR3 sequence (DNA): TGTGCCAGCAGCGGGCGTGTCACCGGGGAGCTGTTTTTT.